This entry features one T cell receptor beta chain sequence. Using immunoSEQ multiplex PCR, the repertoire was profiled, and TCRdb retains in-frame clones only, with some absent. Of about 370,000 clones listed, 75% to 90% were seen once; the top ten hold over 0.95%. CDR3 length: 13 amino acids. With V trimmed by 3 bases and J by 7 bases, 2 bases remained unmatched. Germline V gene lookup returns CDR1 SGDLS and CDR2 YYNGEE. The study recruited people aged roughly 18 to 89 years across roughly 23 US areas. Self-reported history from a screening survey and questionnaire set each donor's cohort. The data were taken from a study of blood T cell repertoires in COVID-19.

The V gene is TRBV9, the J gene TRBJ2-2; 8 positions agree with TRBD1. The clonotype was recovered from a man between 18 and 29 years old who had recovered from COVID-19. Sample: PBMCs or T cells enriched from blood (not recorded which). CDR3 protein: CASSGQGNGELFF. As DNA, the CDR3 is TGTGCCAGCAGCGGACAGGGGAACGGGGAGCTGTTTTTT.